This T cell receptor beta chain was recorded in a study of neurological immune-mediated disorders. Study summary: Relapsing-remitting patients made up most of the roughly 35 multiple sclerosis patients, and secondary progressive patients made up 3.

Study-wide findings and caveats: Patients with HTLV-1-associated myelopathy had the highest level of TCR clonal expansion, whereas patients with multiple sclerosis had the lowest level, falling beneath the level found in healthy controls.

This clonotype was counted ten times or more. The antigen remains unidentified. This CDR3 has 15 residues. V was shortened by 6 bases and J by 1 base, with 15 bases between the two germline ends. The team produced cDNA through 5'RACE using 10-nucleotide random UMIs. MiXCR, run by TCRdb on the 5' RACE reads, gives a single entry per CDR3 protein. This sample has about 60,000 distinct CDR3 sequences, with 3% to 4% found just once. The clonotype was recovered from a woman in her sixties with multiple sclerosis. Input material: PBMCs. The chain links TRBV12-3 or TRBV12-4 to TRBJ1-2; a possible D gene is TRBD1 (5 bases). The CDR3 reads CASRGAGLHNYGYTF. The CDR3 DNA reads as TGTGCCAGCAGGGGAGCGGGACTTCATAACTATGGCTACACCTTC.